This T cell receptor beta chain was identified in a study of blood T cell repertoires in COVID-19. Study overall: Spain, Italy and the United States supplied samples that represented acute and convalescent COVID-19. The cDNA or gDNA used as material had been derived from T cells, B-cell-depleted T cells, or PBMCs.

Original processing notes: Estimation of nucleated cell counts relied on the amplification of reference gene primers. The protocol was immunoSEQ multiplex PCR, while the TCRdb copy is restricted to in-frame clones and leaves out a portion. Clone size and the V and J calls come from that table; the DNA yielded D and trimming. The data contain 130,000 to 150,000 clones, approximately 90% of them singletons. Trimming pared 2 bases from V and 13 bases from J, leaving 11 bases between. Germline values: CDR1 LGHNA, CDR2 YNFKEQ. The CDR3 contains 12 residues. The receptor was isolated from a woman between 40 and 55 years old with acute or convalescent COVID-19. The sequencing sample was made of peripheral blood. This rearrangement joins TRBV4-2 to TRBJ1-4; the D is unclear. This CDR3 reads CASSQNAGLLFF. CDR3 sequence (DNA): TGTGCCAGCAGCCAAAACGCCGGTTTACTGTTTTTT.